The 14 T cell receptor beta chains below all came from one sample that was sequenced in a study of T cell repertoires in cytomegalovirus infection. TCRdb passed the reads through MiXCR, listing each CDR3 protein once. Of almost 550,000 distinct CDR3 sequences in the sample, more than 15% were seen once. The sequenced sample was CD8+ T cells from PBMCs. These receptor sequences come from a human donor in good health (CMV status not recorded). Some clones in this sample may be carry-over from other donors' samples.

The sample holds a few counts of this clonotype. The gene calls are TRBV28 and TRBJ1-5, with a possible D match to TRBD1 (5 bases). This CDR3 is 19 amino acids long. V shed 1 base and J shed 3 bases, with 22 bases lying between them. Germline assignment: CDR1 MDHEN and CDR2 SYDVKM. The CDR3: CASSLFYMIGDSTNQPQHF. The CDR3 DNA reads as TGTGCCAGCAGTTTATTCTATATGATCGGAGACAGCACCAATCAGCCCCAGCATTTT.

With regard to this clonotype: A much bigger clone sits one base away, suggesting this may be a read error. The final CDR3 position lacks the conserved phenylalanine or tryptophan, pointing to a likely read error. The gene calls are TRBV28 and TRBJ2-7, with 9 bases identical to TRBD1. In germline, CDR1 is MDHEN, CDR2 SYDVKM. This CDR3 contains 14 residues. Trimming at V came to 3 bases and at J to 3 bases, leaving 3 bases not matched to a gene. The CDR3 spells CASSLGTGHYEQYL. The CDR3 nucleotides are TGTGCCAGCAGTTTGGGGACAGGGCACTACGAGCAGTACTTA.

The V gene is TRBV19, the J gene TRBJ1-6; 10 bases fit TRBD1. This CDR3 contains 15 residues. Germline CDR1 LNHDA, CDR2 SQIVND (reference sequence). V dropped 3 bases and J dropped 10; count of bases not matched to a gene: 6. The CDR3 here is CASSMGTGVESPLHF. The CDR3 bases are TGTGCCAGTAGTATGGGGACAGGGGTAGAATCACCCCTCCACTTT.

This clonotype was observed a few times. The J gene is TRBJ1-2, the V gene TRBV5-1; TRBD1 matches 7 bases. This CDR3 contains 14 residues. The trim removed 5 bases at V and 8 bases at J, leaving 12 bases unmatched. From germline, CDR1 is SGHRS and CDR2 YFSETQ. The chain's CDR3 is CASSQVDRADGYTF. CDR3 DNA sequence: TGCGCCAGCAGTCAAGTCGACAGGGCGGACGGCTACACCTTC.

This clonotype was observed many times. V usage is TRBV7-8 and J usage is TRBJ1-1; no clear D gene. The germline gives CDR1 SGHVS, CDR2 FQNEAQ. This CDR3 spans 15 amino acids. V lost 1 base to trimming and J lost 2 bases, with 11 bases between them. CDR3 sequence reads: CASSLGRRTNTEAFF. CDR3 bases: TGTGCCAGCAGCTTAGGGCGGAGGACCAACACTGAAGCTTTCTTT.

In its sample, this clonotype was seen many times. The rearrangement joins TRBV12-5 to TRBJ2-2; TRBD2 matches at 15 bases. The CDR3 contains 16 residues. The V gene's germline CDR1 is LGHNT and CDR2 FRNRAP. CDR3 in amino acids: CAWTSGRETNTGELFF. The CDR3 nucleotides are TGTGCATGGACTAGCGGGAGGGAAACGAACACCGGGGAGCTGTTTTTT.

The V and J genes are TRBV7-9 and TRBJ2-7, with 8 bases aligning to TRBD1. This CDR3 spans 17 amino acids. CDR1 and CDR2 (germline): SEHNR, FQNEAQ (reference sequence). V lost 4 bases to trimming and J lost 2 bases; unmatched junction nucleotides: 13. CDR3 bases: TGTGCCAGCAGCTCTATGGTTGGACAGGGAAATACCTACGAGCAGTACTTC. Encoded protein: CASSSMVGQGNTYEQYF.

This clonotype was seen only a few times. The J gene is TRBJ2-7, the V gene TRBV7-9; possibly TRBD2 for D (5 bases). Per germline, CDR1 SEHNR and CDR2 FQNEAQ (reference sequence). This CDR3 spans 13 amino acids. V was pared by 4 bases and J by 0 bases, with 7 bases between. The CDR3 nucleotides are TGTGCCAGCAGCTCTAGCCTCTCCTACGAGCAGTACTTC. The encoded protein is CASSSSLSYEQYF.

Only a few counts were recorded for this clonotype. This CDR3 is CASSLAMWRESYYNEQFF. The CDR3, as DNA: TGTGCCAGCAGCTTAGCCATGTGGCGGGAGTCCTATTACAATGAGCAGTTCTTC. This sequence joins TRBV7-9 and TRBJ2-1, with 7 nucleotides matching TRBD2. Germline lookup yields CDR1 SEHNR and CDR2 FQNEAQ (reference sequence). The CDR3 spans 18 residues. J lost 4 bases, V lost 0 bases, and 12 bases had no gene match.

This clonotype was found many times. V usage is TRBV7-3 and J usage is TRBJ2-6; 10 nucleotides agree with TRBD2. The CDR3 consists of 18 residues. Germline V CDR1 and CDR2: SGHTA, FQGTGA. J gave up 4 bases and V 2 bases, and 8 bases lay outside the gene matches. As DNA, the CDR3 is TGTGCCAGCAGCTTACCTAGCGGGAGTAAAGCCGGGGCCAACGTCCTGACTTTC. This translates into CASSLPSGSKAGANVLTF. The full variable domain, with the rest looked up from reference TRBV7-3 and TRBJ2-6, is GAGVSQTPSNKVTEKGKYVELRCDPISGHTALYWYRQSLGQGPEFLIYFQGTGAADDSGLPNDRFFAVRPEGSVSTLKIQRTERGDSAVYLCASSLPSGSKAGANVLTFGAGSRLTVL.

There are many counts of this clonotype. The V gene is TRBV27, the J gene TRBJ2-6; D is ambiguous. V shed 2 bases and J shed 1 base, with 6 bases lying between them. Germline CDR1 reads MNHEY; CDR2 reads SMNVEV (reference sequence). CDR3 size: 15 residues. The CDR3 sequence is CASSLQQSGANVLTF. The CDR3 nucleotides read TGTGCCAGCAGTTTACAGCAGTCTGGGGCCAACGTCCTGACTTTC.

On this clonotype: This may be a read error: a much more frequent sequence differs by one nucleotide. The gene calls are TRBV12-5 and TRBJ2-3; possibly TRBD1 or TRBD2 for D (5 bases each). The CDR3 length is 18 residues. Germline lookup yields CDR1 LGHNT and CDR2 FRNRAP. CDR3 in DNA: TGTGCTAGTGCCAATACCGTTGGGACGCAACTTAGCAAAGATACGCAGTATTTT. Protein sequence: CASANTVGTQLSKDTQYF.

This clonotype was seen at least ten times. This rearrangement joins TRBV12-5 to TRBJ1-5, with 9 bases matching TRBD1. The CDR3 covers 15 residues. The germline V gene has CDR1 LGHNT and CDR2 FRNRAP. Trimming at V came to 5 bases and at J to 5 bases, leaving 7 bases not matched to a gene. The DNA of the CDR3 is TGTGCTAGTGGTACGGGACAGGGCAGGGATCAGCCCCAGCATTTT. This translates into CASGTGQGRDQPQHF.

The genes are TRBV5-6 and TRBJ1-1; a possible D gene is TRBD1 (6 bases). This CDR3 has 11 amino acids. V dropped 3 bases and J dropped 10 bases, with 10 bases sitting between them. Germline V lookup: CDR1 SGHDT, CDR2 YYEEEE. DNA of the CDR3: TGTGCCAGCAGCTCACAGGGAATAGCTTTCTTT. It translates to CASSSQGIAFF. The complete variable domain, with remaining parts taken from reference TRBV5-6 and TRBJ1-1, reads DAGVTQSPTHLIKTRGQQVTLRCSPKSGHDTVSWYQQALGQGPQFIFQYYEEEERQRGNFPDRFSGHQFPNYSSELNVNALLLGDSALYLCASSSQGIAFFGQGTRLTVV.